This T cell receptor beta chain was sequenced for a study of blood T cell repertoires in COVID-19. The germline V gene has CDR1 SGHVS and CDR2 FNYEAQ. This CDR3 spans 14 amino acids. J lost 7 bases, V lost 4 bases, and 5 bases had no gene match. Participants, about 18 to 89 years old, spanned fewer than 30 US areas. Cohorts were determined from participant-reported clinical history. Only in-frame clones appear in the TCRdb table, and some are missing; sequencing was by immunoSEQ multiplex PCR. The sample records more than 200,000 clones, around 86% being singletons. The TCR originated in a woman aged 50 to 60 who had recovered from COVID-19. Sequenced material: PBMCs or T cells enriched from blood (not recorded which). The chain joins TRBV7-6 to TRBJ2-7, with 12 bases lining up with TRBD2. The CDR3 DNA sequence: TGTGCCAGCAGCTCCTCCGGGACTAGCGGGGAGCAGTACTTC. It encodes CASSSSGTSGEQYF.